This entry is about one T cell receptor beta chain. The target antigen is unknown. This sample was taken from a study of shared clonotypes between healthy human individuals. Sequencing used immunoSEQ multiplex PCR; TCRdb keeps in-frame clones, though not all of them. The sample records about 710,000 clones, 73% being singletons. Overall study findings and caveats: It was anticipated that sequencing depth would influence how many clonotypes donors shared.

Germline lookup yields CDR1 SGHAT and CDR2 FQNNGV. The CDR3 length is 15 residues. Trimming took 2 bases from V and 0 from J, leaving 7 bases between them. The sequenced sample was memory CD4+ T cells sorted from blood. This sample's subset: CD45RA-negative fraction. The TCR sequence derives from a woman in her twenties or thirties in good health. The rearrangement links TRBV11-2 to TRBJ1-4; no clear D gene. CDR3 nucleotide sequence: TGTGCCAGCAGCTTATCAAGTGCAACTAATGAAAAACTGTTTTTT. Its translation: CASSLSSATNEKLFF.